This entry concerns a single TCR beta chain. This entry comes from a study of patients and donors after allogeneic stem cell transplantation. MiXCR was run by TCRdb on the RT-PCR reads, yielding one entry per CDR3 protein. This repertoire shows 920,000 or so distinct CDR3 sequences, 15% to 20% found once; its top ten account for around 5.5%. CDR3 size: 12 residues. CDR1 DFQATT and CDR2 SNEGSKA come from the germline V gene (reference sequence). Deletions cut 2 bases from V and 2 bases from J, with 6 bases between. The chain couples TRBV20-1 to TRBJ1-1; D call uncertain. The sample taken for sequencing was blood, either unsorted or a sorted T cell fraction (not recorded which). This clonotype originated in a human donor who was either an allogeneic HSCT recipient or a stem cell or donor lymphocyte infusion donor (not recorded which). It is not recorded whose cells these are; they may come from a transplant donor. CDR3 amino acids: CSARYKNTEAFF. CDR3 nucleotides: TGCAGTGCTAGATACAAAAACACTGAAGCTTTCTTT.